A single sample gave rise to the 9 T cell receptor beta chains below, sequenced in a study of blood T cell repertoires in COVID-19. Clones were sequenced by immunoSEQ multiplex PCR, and TCRdb holds only the in-frame ones, with some missing. The table lists about 57,000 clones, approximately 79% of them singletons, with about 31% in the top ten. The sample taken for sequencing was peripheral blood. The receptors here all came from a human donor in a cohort sampled during active COVID-19.

V and J are TRBV5-8 and TRBJ2-7, with D uncertain. This CDR3 comprises 14 residues. Trimming removed 0 bases at V and 3 bases at J, with 10 bases between. Per germline, CDR1 SGHTS and CDR2 YDEGEE. DNA of the CDR3: TGTGCCAGCAGCTTGGGTACAGTTTTCTACGAGCAGTACTTC. Its translation is CASSLGTVFYEQYF.

This rearrangement joins TRBV9 to TRBJ1-1; D gene ambiguous. The CDR3 totals 14 residues. In germline, CDR1 is SGDLS, CDR2 YYNGEE. Trimming shortened V by 3 bases and J by 0 bases, and 9 bases separated the two germline ends. DNA for the CDR3: TGTGCCAGCAGCGCGACATATATGAACACTGAAGCTTTCTTT. Translated, it gives CASSATYMNTEAFF.

The CDR3 coding sequence is TGTGCCAGCAGTTCTCCCCCCGGGAGCGGGAAAGCCTACGAGCAGTACTTC. Protein sequence: CASSSPPGSGKAYEQYF. The genes are TRBV28 and TRBJ2-7, with TRBD2 identical over 7 bases. Germline CDR1 reads MDHEN; CDR2 reads SYDVKM. V lost 4 bases, J lost 2 bases, and 14 bases stayed unmatched. This CDR3 has 17 residues.

This clone was observed once. This rearrangement joins TRBV6-5 to TRBJ2-7, with D possibly being TRBD2 (5 bases). CDR3 length: 12 residues. The V gene's germline CDR1 is MNHEY and CDR2 SVGAGI. V lost 6 bases to trimming and J lost 3 bases, with 9 bases between them. CDR3 region: CASRGSFYEQYF. The CDR3 region has the DNA TGTGCCAGCAGGGGGAGTTTCTACGAGCAGTACTTC.

This clone was picked up one time. The J gene is TRBJ1-5, the V gene TRBV6-6; D gene ambiguous. This CDR3 contains 16 residues. V was clipped by 6 bases and J by 1 base, with 16 bases between them. Germline V gene sequence: CDR1 MNHNY, CDR2 SVGAGI (reference sequence). CDR3 amino acids: CASSHASGRSNQPQHF. The CDR3, as DNA: TGTGCCAGCAGCCACGCGTCCGGGAGAAGCAATCAGCCCCAGCATTTT.

The genes are TRBV10-3 and TRBJ2-1, with TRBD2 identical over 9 bases. CDR3 size: 16 residues. After removal of 6 bases from V and 8 bases from J, the junction contained 14 bases not matched to a gene. CDR1 and CDR2 from the germline V gene are ENHRY and SYGVKD. CDR3: CAISSPRTSASDEQFF. Here the CDR3 DNA reads TGTGCCATCAGCTCCCCCAGGACTAGCGCTTCCGATGAGCAGTTCTTC.

The J gene is TRBJ2-7, the V gene TRBV11-2; weak D call: TRBD1 (6 bases). CDR3 length: 16 amino acids. Trimming removed 4 bases at V and 4 bases at J, with 20 bases between. Germline assignment: CDR1 SGHAT and CDR2 FQNNGV. The CDR3 loop is CASSSQLGAGRYEQYF. The DNA of the CDR3 is TGTGCCAGCAGCTCGCAGTTGGGGGCCGGGCGGTACGAGCAGTACTTC.

The chain uses TRBV14 and TRBJ2-1; D may be TRBD2 (5 bases). Trimming removed 5 bases at V and 3 bases at J, with 14 bases between. The CDR3 is 15 residues long. The germline gives CDR1 SGHDN, CDR2 FVKESK. The CDR3 here is CASSKQRNRYNEQFF. The CDR3 region has the DNA TGTGCCAGCAGCAAGCAGCGGAATCGCTACAATGAGCAGTTCTTC.

V gene TRBV19 combines with J gene TRBJ2-2; 9 bases match TRBD2. This CDR3 is built from 16 residues. J was trimmed by 1 base and V by 8 bases; bases with no gene match: 8. Germline V gene data show CDR1 as LNHDA and CDR2 as SQIVND (reference sequence). The CDR3 DNA is TGTGCCAGTGTGGGCCGTAGCGGGAGGAACACCGGGGAGCTGTTTTTT. Its protein is CASVGRSGRNTGELFF.